These 18 T cell receptor beta chains originate from one sample sequenced in a study of OX40 agonist ivuxolimab in advanced cancers. Profiled with immunoSEQ multiplex PCR; TCRdb holds only in-frame clones, not every one. The repertoire includes roughly 76,000 clones, around 86% of them detected once, and nearly 8% sits in the top ten. The source material was CD4+ or CD8+ T cells sorted from blood, sampled in a trial of the OX40 agonist ivuxolimab. The receptors here all came from an adult with an advanced solid tumor such as melanoma, head and neck, liver or kidney cancer.

V gene TRBV19 combines with J gene TRBJ2-7; no reliable D call. The V and J ends lost 4 bases and 3 bases respectively, with 7 bases between them. The CDR3 length is 12 residues. Germline V CDR1 and CDR2: LNHDA, SQIVND (reference sequence). As DNA, the CDR3 is TGTGCCAGTAGTACCAGGAACTACGAGCAGTACTTC. Protein: CASSTRNYEQYF.

The rearrangement uses TRBV19 and TRBJ1-1, with 7 bases aligning to TRBD1. CDR3 length: 12 amino acids. Germline-derived CDR1 and CDR2 are LNHDA and SQIVND (reference sequence). V trimming: 9 bases; J trimming: 9 bases; junction bases outside the gene matches: 10. The CDR3 sequence is CASVAGTDKAFF. The CDR3 bases are TGTGCCAGCGTTGCCGGGACAGACAAAGCTTTCTTT. Full variable domain (rest looked up from reference TRBV19 and TRBJ1-1): DGGITQSPKYLFRKEGQNVTLSCEQNLNHDAMYWYRQDPGQGLRLIYYSQIVNDFQKGDIAEGYSVSREKKESFPLTVTSAQKNPTAFYLCASVAGTDKAFFGQGTRLTVV.

The chain carries TRBV28 and TRBJ1-2; 7 positions match TRBD1. V dropped 3 bases and J dropped 2; count of bases not matched to a gene: 9. CDR1 is MDHEN, CDR2 SYDVKM, per germline. This CDR3 contains 16 residues. The CDR3 sequence is CASSLPGQGDNYGYTF. For the CDR3, the DNA is TGTGCCAGCAGTTTGCCTGGCCAGGGGGACAACTATGGCTACACCTTC.

The chain carries TRBV5-8 and TRBJ1-2; D might be TRBD1 (6 bases). Trimming took 2 bases from V and 3 from J, leaving 14 bases between them. CDR1 SGHTS and CDR2 YDEGEE come from the germline V gene. CDR3 length: 15 residues. The CDR3 protein is CASSFWRGADYGYTF. The CDR3 nucleotides are TGTGCCAGCAGCTTTTGGCGGGGGGCGGACTATGGCTACACCTTC.

This rearrangement joins TRBV12-5 to TRBJ2-1; maybe TRBD1 (5 bases). CDR1 and CDR2 from the germline V gene are LGHNT and FRNRAP. V shed 5 bases and J shed 0 bases, with 11 bases lying between them. The CDR3 is made up of 15 amino acids. CDR3 DNA sequence: TGTGCTAGTGGTAAGGACATTTCCTCCTACAATGAGCAGTTCTTC. Translating gives CASGKDISSYNEQFF.

This clone showed up just once. The chain links TRBV15 to TRBJ1-1; D possibly corresponds to TRBD1 (5 bases). Looked up from germline, CDR1 is LNHNV and CDR2 is YYDKDF (reference sequence). V lost 5 bases and J 3 bases, leaving 16 bases between the germline ends. This CDR3 spans 15 amino acids. CDR3 amino acids: CATSRKARADTEAFF. In DNA form, the CDR3 reads TGTGCCACCAGCCGGAAGGCCAGGGCGGACACTGAAGCTTTCTTT.

The chain's CDR3 is CASSVLPREVMEQYF. As DNA, the CDR3 is TGTGCCAGCAGCGTATTGCCAAGGGAGGTAATGGAGCAGTACTTC. V and J are TRBV9 and TRBJ2-7, with D tentatively TRBD2 (6 bases). This CDR3 spans 15 amino acids. Trimming removed 1 base at V and 7 bases at J, with 18 bases between. Germline V gene data show CDR1 as SGDLS and CDR2 as YYNGEE.

The chain couples TRBV10-3 to TRBJ1-5, with D perhaps matching TRBD1 (6 bases). The CDR3 covers 13 residues. The germline V and J ends were trimmed by 6 bases and 2 bases, with 8 bases remaining between them. Germline values: CDR1 ENHRY, CDR2 SYGVKD. In DNA form, the CDR3 reads TGTGCCATCAGCCCAGGGGGCAATCAGCCCCAGCATTTT. Amino acid sequence: CAISPGGNQPQHF.

This clone was found a few times. In DNA, the CDR3 is TGTGCCAGCAGCTTAGACGGCAGGGGTAATCAGCCCCAGCATTTT. It codes for CASSLDGRGNQPQHF. The rearrangement uses TRBV7-2 and TRBJ1-5, with a tentative D call TRBD1 (6 bases). Germline V CDR1 and CDR2: SGHTA, FQGNSA. Trimming left V 1 base short and J 4 bases short, with 11 bases between. The CDR3 is 15 amino acids.

The gene calls are TRBV5-4 and TRBJ2-2; the match to TRBD2 covers 13 bases. Germline V CDR1 and CDR2: SGHNT, YYREEE (reference sequence). V shed 5 bases and J 4 bases; nucleotides not matched to a gene: 8. The CDR3 length is 17 residues. The CDR3 here is CASSPGTSGNRTGELFF. The CDR3 DNA reads as TGTGCCAGCAGTCCCGGGACTAGCGGGAATCGCACCGGGGAGCTGTTTTTT.

This sequence joins TRBV29-1 and TRBJ2-1; D gene unclear. V was pared by 2 bases and J by 7 bases, with 15 bases between. The CDR3 length is 14 residues. Per the germline V gene, CDR1 is SQVTM and CDR2 is ANQGSEA. CDR3 in amino acids: CSVESWIRRNEQFF. CDR3 bases: TGCAGCGTTGAATCGTGGATAAGGCGTAATGAGCAGTTCTTC.

This chain connects TRBV5-5 to TRBJ2-2, with D unclear. The germline gives CDR1 SGHKS, CDR2 YYEKEE (reference sequence). This CDR3 comprises 13 residues. Trimming removed 2 bases at V and 4 bases at J, with 6 bases between. The CDR3 DNA follows: TGTGCCAGCAGCTTTCCGGGCACCGGGGAGCTGTTTTTT. Its translation: CASSFPGTGELFF.

V and J are TRBV28 and TRBJ1-3; D uncertain. This CDR3 has 14 residues. Looked up from germline, CDR1 is MDHEN and CDR2 is SYDVKM. V lost 8 bases to trimming and J lost 0 bases, with 11 bases between them. The CDR3 DNA sequence: TGTGCCAGCTATACCTGGTTCTCTGGAAACACCATATATTTT. Its translation is CASYTWFSGNTIYF.

This sequence joins TRBV20-1 and TRBJ2-5, with D possibly called TRBD1 or TRBD2 (5 bases each). CDR1 and CDR2 (germline): DFQATT, SNEGSKA (reference sequence). V lost 6 bases and J 5 bases, leaving 10 bases between the germline ends. This CDR3 contains 11 residues. The CDR3: CSAWDVETQYF. CDR3 sequence (DNA): TGCAGTGCCTGGGACGTGGAGACCCAGTACTTC.

This chain's CDR3 is CASSTIGQENSPLHF. CDR3 in DNA: TGTGCCAGCAGCACAATAGGACAGGAGAATTCACCCCTCCACTTT. The chain is built from TRBV5-4 and TRBJ1-6, with 7 bases fitting TRBD1. The CDR3 sequence is 15 residues long. The trim removed 4 bases at V and 7 bases at J, leaving 8 bases unmatched. The germline V gene encodes CDR1 SGHNT and CDR2 YYREEE (reference sequence).

This clone has a count of ten or more. The chain is built from TRBV11-2 and TRBJ2-2; 12 nucleotides line up with TRBD1. Germline CDR1 is SGHAT and CDR2 is FQNNGV. This CDR3 contains 19 residues. V was clipped by 5 bases and J by 7 bases; unmatched bases: 17. This chain's CDR3 is CASSRIGPGQGARIGELFF. Written as DNA, the CDR3 is TGTGCCAGCAGCCGCATAGGGCCGGGACAGGGGGCGAGGATCGGGGAGCTGTTTTTT.

This clone was recorded once. This sequence joins TRBV5-1 and TRBJ2-7; D gene ambiguous. Germline CDR1 and CDR2: SGHRS and YFSETQ. V was clipped by 1 base and J by 3 bases, with 5 bases between them. This CDR3 region has 12 residues. The CDR3, as DNA: TGCGCCAGCAGCTTGAACGGCTACGAGCAGTACTTC. Amino acid sequence: CASSLNGYEQYF.

This chain links TRBV6-5 with TRBJ1-2, with D uncertain. Germline assignment: CDR1 MNHEY and CDR2 SVGAGI. Trimming stripped 0 bases from V and 4 bases from J, with 9 bases between. The CDR3 is 14 residues long. The CDR3 is CASSYSGGSYGYTF. The CDR3 region has the DNA TGTGCCAGCAGTTACTCAGGAGGAAGCTATGGCTACACCTTC.